Below are 15 T cell receptor beta chains sequenced from a single sample in a study of T cells in Graves' hyperthyroidism and ophthalmopathy. Authors of the study amplified TCR beta CDR3 regions from RNA transcripts. Carried out on the TCR CDR3, a first-round RT-PCR used the HTBI primer set. TCRdb re-called the multiplex PCR reads through MiXCR, storing one row per CDR3 protein. The sample records about 400,000 distinct CDR3 sequences, over 13% being singletons. The sequenced sample consisted of blood. These TCRs come from a man between 50 and 59 years old with Graves' ophthalmopathy.

This clonotype was seen at least ten times. The rearrangement joins TRBV5-1 to TRBJ2-3; the D gene is possibly TRBD2 (5 bases). The germline V and J ends were trimmed by 0 bases and 4 bases, with 12 bases remaining between them. Germline V gene lookup returns CDR1 SGHRS and CDR2 YFSETQ. The CDR3 is 15 amino acids. CDR3 bases: TGCGCCAGCAGCTTGGTTATCGAGGGCGCAGATACGCAGTATTTT. As protein: CASSLVIEGADTQYF.

This clonotype was seen many times. The chain is built from TRBV12-3 or TRBV12-4 and TRBJ2-2; D is possibly TRBD1 (6 bases). V was cut by 6 bases and J by 6 bases, with 8 bases left in between. This CDR3 comprises 12 residues. The CDR3: CASRQGSGELFF. DNA of the CDR3: TGTGCCAGCAGGCAGGGGTCCGGGGAGCTGTTTTTT.

This clonotype turned up a few times. The genes are TRBV20-1 and TRBJ2-2; 14 bases agree with TRBD2. The junction had 4 bases not matched to a gene; V was cut back by 6 bases and J by 4 bases. CDR3 size: 15 residues. Germline CDR1 and CDR2: DFQATT and SNEGSKA (reference sequence). This chain's CDR3 is CSAGTSGSATGELFF. The CDR3, as DNA: TGCAGTGCCGGGACTAGCGGGAGCGCCACCGGGGAGCTGTTTTTT.

This clonotype was observed many times. This chain links TRBV5-1 with TRBJ2-1; a possible D gene is TRBD2 (5 bases). The length of the CDR3 is 17 residues. Deletions cut 3 bases from V and 3 bases from J, with 19 bases between. Per the germline V gene, CDR1 is SGHRS and CDR2 is YFSETQ. DNA for the CDR3: TGCGCCAGCAGCTCAAGGTTCGAGGTCGGGGACTACAATGAGCAGTTCTTC. It translates to CASSSRFEVGDYNEQFF.

As concerns this clonotype: A much larger clone differs by one base, so this may be a read error. This rearrangement joins TRBV6-2 or TRBV6-3 to TRBJ2-6, with a possible D match to TRBD1 (6 bases). Germline V gene data show CDR1 as MNHEY and CDR2 as SVGEGT. The CDR3 has 21 amino acids. CDR3 amino acids: CPSSYSQTQGRGRAGANVLTF. In DNA, the CDR3 is TGTCCCAGCAGTTACTCGCAGACCCAAGGCAGGGGACGAGCTGGGGCCAACGTCCTGACTTTC.

This clonotype was picked up many times. This chain links TRBV30 with TRBJ1-6, with D perhaps TRBD1 (5 bases). The V and J ends lost 5 bases and 8 bases respectively, with 10 bases between them. Germline CDR1 reads GTSNPN; CDR2 reads SVGIG (reference sequence). The CDR3 is made up of 12 amino acids. The CDR3 DNA is TGTGCCTGGGGGACGGGGGATTCACCCCTCCACTTT. Its translation is CAWGTGDSPLHF.

This clonotype showed up many times. This chain connects TRBV10-3 to TRBJ2-5; 7 bases are shared with TRBD1. Germline CDR1 is ENHRY and CDR2 is SYGVKD. The V segment lost 6 bases and the J segment 4 bases; nucleotides outside the gene matches: 2. The CDR3 runs 12 residues. CDR3 coding DNA: TGTGCCATCAGCCGACAGGGAGAGACCCAGTACTTC. Its translation is CAISRQGETQYF.

The chain uses TRBV18 and TRBJ2-7; 8 bases agree with TRBD2. V trimming: 0 bases; J trimming: 0 bases; junction bases outside the gene matches: 10. CDR3 length: 18 residues. CDR1 KGHSH and CDR2 LQKENI come from the germline V gene. Here the CDR3 reads CASSPPASGSHPSYEQYF. The CDR3 DNA is TGTGCCAGCTCACCACCCGCTAGCGGGTCCCACCCCTCCTACGAGCAGTACTTC.

This clonotype was counted many times. The rearrangement uses TRBV14 and TRBJ2-1, with D possibly matching TRBD2 (6 bases). The V end lost 4 bases, the J end lost 5 bases, and 15 bases lay between the germline ends. Looked up from germline, CDR1 is SGHDN and CDR2 is FVKESK. This CDR3 comprises 15 residues. CDR3 loop: CASSLRDSANNEQFF. DNA for the CDR3: TGTGCCAGCAGCCTCCGGGACTCCGCAAACAATGAGCAGTTCTTC.

At least ten counts were recorded for this clonotype. The V and J genes are TRBV27 and TRBJ1-5; no clear D. The germline V gene has CDR1 MNHEY and CDR2 SMNVEV (reference sequence). The CDR3 has 14 amino acids. V lost 0 bases and J 6 bases, leaving 9 bases between the germline ends. The CDR3 reads CASSLSLFGQPQHF. CDR3 DNA sequence: TGTGCCAGCAGTTTATCTCTGTTCGGTCAGCCCCAGCATTTT.

This clonotype was seen ten or more times. This rearrangement joins TRBV12-3 or TRBV12-4 to TRBJ1-1, with a tentative D call TRBD1 (6 bases). Trimming pared 6 bases from V and 4 bases from J, leaving 12 bases between. This CDR3 has 13 residues. CDR3 sequence reads: CASSKGGFTEAFF. The CDR3 DNA reads TGTGCCAGCAGCAAAGGGGGGTTCACTGAAGCTTTCTTT.

This chain joins TRBV28 and TRBJ1-5; no clear D. Germline values: CDR1 MDHEN, CDR2 SYDVKM. V was cut by 5 bases and J by 0 bases, with 8 bases left in between. The CDR3 consists of 14 residues. In DNA, the CDR3 is TGTGCCAGCAGTACAGAGGTTAGCAATCAGCCCCAGCATTTT. It encodes CASSTEVSNQPQHF.

This clonotype turned up a few times. The J gene is TRBJ2-1, the V gene TRBV24-1; D unclear. This CDR3 region has 14 residues. V shed 5 bases and J shed 7 bases, with 14 bases lying between them. Germline CDR1 KGHDR, CDR2 SFDVKD. The CDR3 loop reads CATSVGTYGNEQFF. The CDR3 region has the DNA TGTGCCACCAGTGTGGGCACATACGGGAATGAGCAGTTCTTC.

Many counts were recorded for this clonotype. The rearrangement links TRBV28 to TRBJ2-3; no definite D call. From germline, CDR1 is MDHEN and CDR2 SYDVKM. Trimming removed 10 bases from V and 3 bases from J, with 17 bases in between. The CDR3 sequence is 14 residues long. CDR3 coding DNA: TGTGCCACCGGATTAGCCGCTCCGACAGATACGCAGTATTTT. This sequence encodes CATGLAAPTDTQYF.

This clonotype was seen more than once but under ten times. V gene TRBV7-9 combines with J gene TRBJ2-5; 9 nucleotides match TRBD1. Germline V gene data show CDR1 as SEHNR and CDR2 as FQNEAQ (reference sequence). CDR3 length: 14 amino acids. V lost 4 bases to trimming and J lost 5 bases; unmatched junction nucleotides: 5. The CDR3 DNA follows: TGTGCCAGCAGCTGGGGACAGGGAAAGGAGACCCAGTACTTC. Translation gives CASSWGQGKETQYF. Combining the CDR3 with reference TRBV7-9 and TRBJ2-5 gives the whole variable domain DTGVSQNPRHKITKRGQNVTFRCDPISEHNRLYWYRQTLGQGPEFLTYFQNEAQLEKSRLLSDRFSAERPKGSFSTLEIQRTEQGDSAMYLCASSWGQGKETQYFGPGTRLLVL.